This T cell receptor beta chain was observed in a study of CD8+ T cells in alopecia areata. Whole-study context: Affected scalp percentage determined the severity score of treated patients. Study results and limitations: Uncertainty about whether baseline CD8+ expansion is linked to response remains, with one nonresponder. Many expanded lesional clones persisted in scalp and blood during tofacitinib.

The treatment: oral pan-JAK inhibitor, 5-10 mg twice daily. Lesional scalp tissue (obtained by punch biopsy) and peripheral blood were collected from alopecia areata patients. Germline V lookup: CDR1 SGHRS, CDR2 YFSETQ. The CDR3 has 14 amino acids. V was cut by 1 base and J by 1 base, with 8 bases left in between. TCR sequencing used cDNA made by reverse transcription of extracted RNA. Assay: immunoSEQ multiplex PCR; the TCRdb copy retains only in-frame clones and omits some. The repertoire holds about 140,000 clones, around 86% seen once, with under 15% in the top ten. Comments on this clone: Its antigen is unidentified.

The receptor's source is a human donor with alopecia areata. The chain recombines TRBV5-1 with TRBJ1-1, with D uncertain. The sequencing used CD8+ T cells sorted from blood, collected at week 4, from a patient treated with tofacitinib. The CDR3 region has the DNA TGCGCCAGCAGCTTGTGGAACCAGAACACTGAAGCTTTCTTT. Protein product: CASSLWNQNTEAFF.